This TCR beta chain was captured in a study of cytomegalovirus exposure and HLA in healthy donors (TCRdb year 2017). For the study in its entirety: According to a later analysis, one platform produced both the 110 or so validation repertoires and the roughly 660 repertoires of the first cohort. The study aimed to test whether signatures of past pathogen exposure could be identified by cataloging public T cell receptors. Along with the roughly 670-subject first cohort, a separate validation cohort of over 90 different subjects was used. To predict cytomegalovirus infection status, the study combined high-throughput TCR immunosequencing, statistical association of individual TCRs with disease status, and machine learning.

The library was prepared using the immunoSEQ multiplex PCR assay. The original pipeline was this. A statistical classification framework was built to diagnose cytomegalovirus status from the catalog of TCR beta chain sequences. What TCRdb holds here is the immuneACCESS table cut down to in-frame rearrangements. Part of the clones is not present; checked against another copy, under half of the missing clones reflect an unresolved V gene, and the others are unexplained. For V, J and clone size, that table is used; D and trimming come from the DNA. The table for this sample lists about 250,000 clones; more than 85% of them were counted only once. The top ten clonotypes cover around 11% of the sample. Separate from the approximately 700-subject first cohort, the validation cohort of about 120 subjects was the group to which the donors belonged. The investigation overall reported the following: In the study, 150 to 200 TCR beta chains were listed as associated with cytomegalovirus. It was suggested by the authors that the approach could potentially be generalized to other disease states and immunological phenotypes. The classifier was reported to diagnose cytomegalovirus status with high specificity and sensitivity in both the original and validation cohorts. Most TCR sequences were seen in very few donors, while some public TCRs were found in many individuals. A later analysis lacked HLA typing for the validation cohort, so it scored co-occurrence in that cohort across all 130 or so repertoires. A later analysis found that TCRs clustered in the first cohort also tended to co-occur in the roughly 120 validation repertoires, with more than 90% of cluster scores above 0. A few of the identified cytomegalovirus-associated TCR beta chains were confirmed in vitro to be specific for cytomegalovirus antigens.

About this clone: The clone's antigen remains unknown. Base quality data are lacking; no much larger clone is found one base away.

V is reduced by 6 bases and J by 8 bases, leaving a spacing of 16 bases between them. Sequences MNHEY (CDR1) and SMNVEV (CDR2) are obtained from the germline V gene (reference sequence). The CDR3 runs 14 residues from the cysteine to the phenylalanine. Kept here is only the CDR3 DNA, which spans 42 bases and is read in frame from base 1. The material sequenced was PBMCs. The sequence derives from a man aged 18 to 30 in good health and CMV-seropositive. The rearranged chain carries TRBV27 and TRBJ2-2; the D gene remains uncertain. The CDR3 loop reads CASRKPNEPGELFF. The DNA sequence is given as TGTGCCAGCAGAAAACCCAACGAACCGGGGGAGCTGTTTTTT.